Each of the 13 T cell receptor beta chains below was sequenced from the same sample in a study of shared clonotypes between healthy human individuals. Naive-designated CD8 cells lacked CD45RO, were positively enriched for CCR7, and omitted terminally differentiated effector memory CD45RA+ cells. Libraries were prepared by immunoSEQ multiplex PCR; TCRdb keeps only in-frame clonotypes and omits some of them. The sample carries about 2,200,000 clones, about 92% recorded once. The specimen was naive CD8+ T cells from PBMCs. Source of these receptors: a man younger than 30 in good health. Some clones in this sample may be carry-over from other donors' samples.

This chain links TRBV19 with TRBJ1-1, with D perhaps matching TRBD1 (5 bases). This CDR3 contains 13 residues. In germline, CDR1 is LNHDA, CDR2 SQIVND (reference sequence). Trimming shortened V by 3 bases and J by 7 bases, and 12 bases separated the two germline ends. The CDR3 sequence is CASSMGRGIEAFF. In DNA form, the CDR3 reads TGTGCCAGTAGTATGGGACGGGGGATTGAAGCTTTCTTT.

The sample holds one count of this clone. This chain links TRBV7-9 with TRBJ1-6; D unresolved. Trimming stripped 4 bases from V and 10 bases from J, with 8 bases between. The CDR3 has 12 amino acids. Germline-derived CDR1 and CDR2 are SEHNR and FQNEAQ (reference sequence). CDR3 DNA: TGTGCCAGCAGCTCCCCTCGATCACCCCTCCACTTT. As protein: CASSSPRSPLHF.

This chain links TRBV7-8 with TRBJ2-5; 7 bases are shared with TRBD2. CDR1 is SGHVS and CDR2 is FQNEAQ in the germline V gene. The J segment lost 3 bases and the V segment lost 0 bases, leaving 4 bases of the junction unmatched. CDR3 length: 15 residues. The CDR3 is CASSLASSGEETQYF. The CDR3 DNA follows: TGTGCCAGCAGCTTAGCGTCTAGCGGAGAAGAGACCCAGTACTTC.

The V call is TRBV19, the J call TRBJ2-7; tentatively, D is TRBD2 (6 bases). Germline CDR1 LNHDA, CDR2 SQIVND (reference sequence). With 4 bases removed from V and 0 bases from J, the gap between germline ends came to 16 bases. The CDR3 extends over 16 amino acids. The CDR3 DNA is TGTGCCAGTAGTACCCGGGAGTTGCCCCTCTCCTACGAGCAGTACTTC. Translated: CASSTRELPLSYEQYF.

This clone was counted a single time. Other DNA sequences in the same sample also yield this CDR3. J is TRBJ1-3 and V is TRBV29-1; D unresolved. This CDR3 is built from 11 residues. Germline V CDR1 and CDR2: SQVTM, ANQGSEA. The V end lost 5 bases, the J end lost 1 base, and 3 bases lay between the germline ends. The CDR3 spells CSVLSGNTIYF. The CDR3 DNA is TGCAGCGTTCTTTCTGGAAACACCATATATTTT.

The chain recombines TRBV28 with TRBJ2-7; 8 nucleotides line up with TRBD2. Germline-derived CDR1 and CDR2 are MDHEN and SYDVKM. The CDR3 contains 14 residues. The V gene end was trimmed by 5 bases and the J gene end by 6 bases; junction bases not matched to a gene: 9. The CDR3 reads CASSEGLVSAEQYF. The CDR3 DNA sequence: TGTGCCAGCAGTGAGGGACTAGTAAGTGCCGAGCAGTACTTC.

The J gene is TRBJ1-1, the V gene TRBV19; no clear D gene. V was cut by 4 bases and J by 1 base, with 10 bases left in between. Germline assignment: CDR1 LNHDA and CDR2 SQIVND (reference sequence). The CDR3 covers 14 residues. CDR3 in amino acids: CASSTGLQNTEAFF. The CDR3 nucleotides read TGTGCCAGTAGTACCGGGCTTCAGAACACTGAAGCTTTCTTT. The full variable domain, completed using reference TRBV19 and TRBJ1-1, is DGGITQSPKYLFRKEGQNVTLSCEQNLNHDAMYWYRQDPGQGLRLIYYSQIVNDFQKGDIAEGYSVSREKKESFPLTVTSAQKNPTAFYLCASSTGLQNTEAFFGQGTRLTVV.

The CDR3 spells CATYSRRHSYEQYF. CDR3 sequence (DNA): TGTGCCACCTACTCTCGCAGACACTCCTACGAGCAGTACTTC. The chain joins TRBV28 to TRBJ2-7; no clear D. V lost 10 bases and J 0 bases, leaving 16 bases between the germline ends. The CDR3 consists of 14 residues. Germline V gives CDR1 MDHEN, CDR2 SYDVKM.

The rearrangement joins TRBV25-1 to TRBJ1-2; TRBD1 might be the D (5 bases). This CDR3 has 13 residues. CDR1 is MGHDK and CDR2 is SYGVNS in the germline V gene. Trimming took 5 bases from V and 6 from J, leaving 13 bases between them. This CDR3 is CASSPGTIDGYTF. CDR3 sequence (DNA): TGTGCCAGCAGTCCCGGGACGATTGATGGCTACACCTTC.

The gene calls are TRBV5-5 and TRBJ1-3; D uncertain. CDR1 is SGHKS and CDR2 is YYEKEE in the germline V gene (reference sequence). The CDR3 length is 14 residues. The V gene lost 6 bases and the J gene lost 0 bases, with 10 bases spanning the gap. The DNA for the CDR3 is TGTGCCAGCAAGGCGGCCCCCTCTGGAAACACCATATATTTT. Residues: CASKAAPSGNTIYF.

V usage is TRBV7-9 and J usage is TRBJ1-2; maybe TRBD1 (5 bases). The CDR3 has 15 amino acids. Trimming took 5 bases from V and 4 from J, leaving 17 bases between them. CDR1 is SEHNR, CDR2 FQNEAQ, per germline (reference sequence). CDR3 protein: CASSSTQDPLYGYTF. Written as DNA, the CDR3 is TGTGCCAGCAGCAGTACACAGGATCCTCTCTATGGCTACACCTTC. Looking up the rest from reference TRBV7-9 and TRBJ1-2 gives the full variable domain: DTGVSQNPRHKITKRGQNVTFRCDPISEHNRLYWYRQTLGQGPEFLTYFQNEAQLEKSRLLSDRFSAERPKGSFSTLEIQRTEQGDSAMYLCASSSTQDPLYGYTFGSGTRLTVV.

This clone was recorded once. V and J are TRBV4-1 and TRBJ2-7; TRBD2 aligns across 12 bases. Germline V CDR1 and CDR2: MGHRA, YSYEKL. This CDR3 is built from 15 residues. With V trimmed by 5 bases and J by 6 bases, 8 bases remained unmatched. This chain's CDR3 is CASSSGLAGVVEQYF. The CDR3 DNA reads TGCGCCAGCAGCTCGGGACTAGCGGGTGTTGTCGAGCAGTACTTC.

The genes are TRBV7-9 and TRBJ2-1, with TRBD2 identical over 14 bases. CDR3 length: 17 residues. The germline gives CDR1 SEHNR, CDR2 FQNEAQ (reference sequence). V lost 1 base to trimming and J lost 6 bases; unmatched junction nucleotides: 5. The CDR3 spells CASSLDPGLAGVNEQFF. For the CDR3, the DNA is TGTGCCAGCAGCTTAGACCCGGGACTAGCGGGAGTCAATGAGCAGTTCTTC.